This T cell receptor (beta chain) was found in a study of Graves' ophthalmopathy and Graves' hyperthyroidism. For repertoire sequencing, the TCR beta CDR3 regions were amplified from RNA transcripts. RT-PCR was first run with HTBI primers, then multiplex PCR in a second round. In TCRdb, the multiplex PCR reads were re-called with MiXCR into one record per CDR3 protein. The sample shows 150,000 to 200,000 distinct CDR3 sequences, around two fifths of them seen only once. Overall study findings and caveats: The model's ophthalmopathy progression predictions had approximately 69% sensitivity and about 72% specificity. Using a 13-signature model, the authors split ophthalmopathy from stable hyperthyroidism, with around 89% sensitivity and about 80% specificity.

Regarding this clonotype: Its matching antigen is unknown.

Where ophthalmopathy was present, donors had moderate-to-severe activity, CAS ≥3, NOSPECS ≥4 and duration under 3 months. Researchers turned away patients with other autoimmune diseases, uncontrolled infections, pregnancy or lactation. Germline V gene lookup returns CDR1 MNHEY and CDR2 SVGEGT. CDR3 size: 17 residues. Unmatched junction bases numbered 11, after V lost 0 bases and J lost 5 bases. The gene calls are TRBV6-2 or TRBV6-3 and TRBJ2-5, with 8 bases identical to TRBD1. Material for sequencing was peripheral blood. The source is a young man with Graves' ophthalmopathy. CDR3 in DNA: TGTGCCAGCAGTTACTCGAAAATGGCAGGGGGCGTGGAGACCCAGTACTTC. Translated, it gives CASSYSKMAGGVETQYF.